This T cell receptor (beta chain) was sequenced for a study of human T cells and chemical hapten exposure (dated by TCRdb to about 2021). For context, the study as a whole: For sensitization, 2% DPC in acetone was applied to an approximately 2 cm by approximately 2 cm area of upper inner arm skin. Throughout the study period of about 23 weeks, patients also received therapeutic DPC doses to the scalp every week. Patch testing on the upper back used Finn chambers containing 0.01% DPC, with scoring done after 6 days according to International Contact Dermatitis Research Group standards. Alopecia areata with under or over 50% scalp involvement, alopecia totalis and alopecia universalis were represented in the patient cohort, which was mostly female. Libraries were pooled for sequencing, and per-sample TCR yields varied mainly because of small differences in library volumes within the pool. This study followed changes in the peripheral blood TCR repertoire in vivo during primary and secondary sensitization of alopecia patients to the hapten diphenylcyclopropenone (DPC). Blood samples were taken from patients before sensitization (week 0) and then at 2, 6 and about 24 weeks after DPC sensitization. For TCR sequencing, blood came from 25 to 30 alopecia patients at anywhere from one to four time points (pre-sensitization, 2, 6 and 24 weeks).

Concerning this clonotype: What this receptor recognizes is not known. Base qualities are not at hand, and no much larger clone is one base apart.

The full study reports these points: Compared with pre-sensitization or healthy control sets, expanded TCRs formed significantly more large CDR3 similarity clusters, which is consistent with antigen-driven responses. The number of PT1 expanded TCRs positively correlated with patch test score, significant at thresholds 8, 16 and 32 but not 4. Because all patients had alopecia, a presumed autoimmune disease, the immune response of the patients might differ from that of healthy individuals. No change with DPC sensitization was found in the number of TCRs above 1 in 1000 frequency, and no evidence of global repertoire structure alterations was found. After repeated subsampling, the strength of the expansion versus patch-test correlation and the threshold at which it became significant changed.

The library was produced with RACE. Instrument used: NextSeq 500. During library preparation, unique molecular identifiers were attached to individual cDNA molecules so that TCRs could be counted quantitatively and reproducibly. From each blood RNA sample, both TCR alpha and TCR beta chains were sequenced. The source study handled its data this way. The median number of TCRs per sample was around 96,000, ranging from about 20,000 to 690,600. The Decombinator software suite was used to annotate V, J and CDR3 in the TCR reads. For PS versus PT1 abundance plots, all samples were subsampled to the same number of TCRs (28,000). TCRs were defined as expanded if absent before sensitization and observed at least eight times at the 2-week time point. TCRdb trimmed the raw reads at Q25, called clones with MiXCR and kept productive beta chains. Rows matching on CDR3 protein sequence are summarized as one entry with the most common DNA and genes. The V and J calls here are based on TCRdb, not the publication. This sample gives 100,000 to 120,000 distinct CDR3 sequences in total; approximately 36% of them show up just once. The top ten constitute less than 3% of the sample.

V is reduced by 6 bases and J by 9 bases, leaving a spacing of 15 bases between them. The CDR3 covers 13 residues, taking in both the cysteine and the phenylalanine. The retained sequence is limited to the CDR3, 39 bases, with the frame set at the first base. This specimen's time point label, per the study, means: patch test 3, about 24 weeks after DPC sensitization. The treatment or condition label here, explained by the study, means: therapeutic diphenylcyclopropenone sensitization with weekly scalp DPC. At each patch-test visit, blood was drawn before the patch test was applied. Eligible patients were aged 18 to 70, diagnosed with alopecia, deemed suitable for DPC therapy, and excluded if pregnant. Total RNA was isolated from unfractionated whole blood collected in Tempus Blood RNA tubes.

The specimen was whole blood, collected in connection with sensitization to the hapten diphenylcyclopropenone (DPC). This receptor was obtained from a middle-aged man with alopecia areata. Some clones in this sample may be carry-over from other donors' samples. Recombination linked TRBV12-3 or TRBV12-4 to TRBJ2-1, with the identity of the D gene unclear. The DNA sequence is given as TGTGCCAGCAGACTTACTGGACCTTTTGAGCAGTTCTTC. This encodes CASRLTGPFEQFF.